These 16 T cell receptor beta chains were all obtained from the same sample, sequenced in a study of beta chain features in type 1 diabetes. Notes on the study in general: Shortening of TCRB CDR3s, moderate but significant, appeared in all four CD4+ subsets of Type 1 diabetes patients.

Since all of the isolated RNA was reverse transcribed, expressed TCRB transcripts were what got sequenced. Produced via immunoSEQ multiplex PCR; TCRdb's table is partial and in-frame only. The table lists 20,000 to 25,000 clones, 50% to 60% of them singletons. These receptors are not linked to any known antigen. The sequencing input was stem cell memory CD4+ T cells from blood. These TCRs come from a man younger than 30 with type 1 diabetes.

This sequence joins TRBV5-6 and TRBJ2-4, with TRBD1 matching 8 bases. This CDR3 is 16 amino acids long. CDR1 and CDR2 from the germline V gene are SGHDT and YYEEEE. With V trimmed by 1 base and J by 0 bases, 3 bases remained unmatched. CDR3 amino acids: CASSLLGTGAKNIQYF. The CDR3 coding sequence is TGTGCCAGCAGCTTGTTAGGGACAGGAGCCAAAAACATTCAGTACTTC.

This clone was seen a handful of times. The chain carries TRBV10-3 and TRBJ2-7; 10 positions agree with TRBD1. This CDR3 contains 14 residues. Germline values: CDR1 ENHRY, CDR2 SYGVKD. J was trimmed by 5 bases and V by 7 bases; bases with no gene match: 8. CDR3 sequence: CAIKMGQGSHEQYF. DNA for the CDR3: TGTGCCATCAAAATGGGACAGGGGTCCCACGAGCAGTACTTC.

The chain uses TRBV7-2 and TRBJ2-3, with D unresolved. The germline gives CDR1 SGHTA, CDR2 FQGNSA. V was clipped by 3 bases and J by 0 bases, with 16 bases between them. This CDR3 is 17 amino acids long. The CDR3 DNA follows: TGTGCCAGCAGCTTGGGTCGGCGGCTCTCTAGCACAGATACGCAGTATTTT. The encoded protein is CASSLGRRLSSTDTQYF.

This clone was picked up one time. The V call is TRBV25-1, the J call TRBJ2-7; 9 nucleotides line up with TRBD1. The V gene end was trimmed by 5 bases and the J gene end by 2 bases; junction bases not matched to a gene: 16. Germline assignment: CDR1 MGHDK and CDR2 SYGVNS. This CDR3 spans 18 amino acids. CDR3 sequence: CASSTLAKGTGIAYEQYF. For the CDR3, the DNA is TGTGCCAGCAGTACACTGGCCAAAGGGACAGGGATAGCCTACGAGCAGTACTTC.

V usage is TRBV19 and J usage is TRBJ1-1, with D unclear. V was shortened by 7 bases and J by 5 bases, with 14 bases between the two germline ends. Germline loops: CDR1 LNHDA, CDR2 SQIVND (reference sequence). The length of the CDR3 is 13 residues. CDR3 region: CASTPHWETEAFF. In DNA, the CDR3 is TGTGCCAGTACCCCCCATTGGGAGACTGAAGCTTTCTTT.

The genes are TRBV5-1 and TRBJ1-2; maybe TRBD1 (5 bases). V was shortened by 5 bases and J by 6 bases, with 17 bases between the two germline ends. The CDR3 extends over 14 amino acids. CDR1 is SGHRS, CDR2 YFSETQ, per germline. CDR3 in DNA: TGCGCCAGCAGAACGGGACTGGAGATTCATGGCTACACCTTC. It codes for CASRTGLEIHGYTF.

This rearrangement joins TRBV10-3 to TRBJ2-7; D might be TRBD2 (6 bases). Deletions cut 2 bases from V and 7 bases from J, with 15 bases between. Germline CDR1 ENHRY, CDR2 SYGVKD. The CDR3 totals 14 residues. CDR3 region: CAISEETGAGEQYF. CDR3 DNA sequence: TGTGCCATCAGTGAGGAGACGGGAGCTGGTGAGCAGTACTTC.

The table lists this clone with a count of one. The chain recombines TRBV6-5 with TRBJ2-7; 8 nucleotides align to TRBD1. The CDR3 is 14 amino acids. The V and J ends lost 6 bases and 3 bases, in that order; junction bases with no gene match: 7. Germline V lookup: CDR1 MNHEY, CDR2 SVGAGI. Written as DNA, the CDR3 is TGTGCCAGCAGGCACGGACAGGGTATCTACGAGCAGTACTTC. Residues: CASRHGQGIYEQYF.

This clone was observed once. The V call is TRBV11-3, the J call TRBJ2-1, with 7 bases aligning to TRBD1. Germline V lookup: CDR1 SGHNT, CDR2 YENEEA. Trimming cost V 5 bases and J 9 bases; bases outside gene matches: 10. The length of the CDR3 is 14 residues. This CDR3 is CASSRDSFRSEQFF. In DNA, the CDR3 is TGTGCCAGCAGCCGGGACAGTTTTCGTAGTGAGCAGTTCTTC.

This rearrangement joins TRBV7-2 to TRBJ2-7; 12 bases map to TRBD2. The V segment lost 2 bases and the J segment 6 bases; nucleotides outside the gene matches: 11. Germline lookup yields CDR1 SGHTA and CDR2 FQGNSA. This CDR3 is 17 amino acids long. In nucleotides, the CDR3 is TGTGCCAGCAGCTTATGGACTAGCGGGATAGGAGGGCCCGAGCAGTACTTC. This translates into CASSLWTSGIGGPEQYF. Looking up the rest from reference TRBV7-2 and TRBJ2-7 gives the full variable domain: GAGVSQSPSNKVTEKGKDVELRCDPISGHTALYWYRQSLGQGLEFLIYFQGNSAPDKSGLPSDRFSAERTGGSVSTLTIQRTQQEDSAVYLCASSLWTSGIGGPEQYFGPGTRLTVT.

The V call is TRBV4-2, the J call TRBJ2-7; 8 positions match TRBD2. CDR3 length equals 15 residues. Germline-derived CDR1 and CDR2 are LGHNA and YNFKEQ. The J segment lost 3 bases and the V segment lost 1 base, leaving 5 bases of the junction unmatched. As DNA, the CDR3 is TGTGCCAGCAGCCAAGGGTCGACTAGCGACTACGAGCAGTACTTC. Amino acid sequence: CASSQGSTSDYEQYF.

The chain recombines TRBV5-1 with TRBJ2-1; TRBD2 agrees at 13 bases. V was pared by 4 bases and J by 4 bases, with 2 bases of the junction left unmatched. This CDR3 has 15 amino acids. The germline V gene encodes CDR1 SGHRS and CDR2 YFSETQ. The DNA for the CDR3 is TGCGCCAGCAGCCCGGGACTAGCGGGATACAATGAGCAGTTCTTC. This encodes CASSPGLAGYNEQFF. Full variable domain (remainder filled in from reference TRBV5-1 and TRBJ2-1): KAGVTQTPRYLIKTRGQQVTLSCSPISGHRSVSWYQQTPGQGLQFLFEYFSETQRNKGNFPGRFSGRQFSNSRSEMNVSTLELGDSALYLCASSPGLAGYNEQFFGPGTRLTVL.

The J gene is TRBJ2-7, the V gene TRBV2; 14 nucleotides line up with TRBD2. This CDR3 comprises 14 residues. Per the germline V gene, CDR1 is SNHLY and CDR2 is FYNNEI. Trimming at V came to 6 bases and at J to 3 bases, leaving 1 base not matched to a gene. The chain's CDR3 is CASRGTSGGYEQYF. The DNA of the CDR3 is TGTGCCAGCAGAGGGACTAGCGGGGGCTACGAGCAGTACTTC.

Sample share makes this clone medium-sized. This sequence joins TRBV29-1 and TRBJ2-3, with a weak D call TRBD1 (5 bases). The V end lost 3 bases, the J end lost 4 bases, and 5 bases lay between the germline ends. The CDR3 has 11 residues. Germline values: CDR1 SQVTM, CDR2 ANQGSEA. The CDR3 loop is CSVEGPDTQYF. The CDR3 region has the DNA TGCAGCGTTGAGGGGCCAGATACGCAGTATTTT.

V usage is TRBV7-6 and J usage is TRBJ1-1; D ambiguous. CDR3 length equals 13 residues. Germline loops: CDR1 SGHVS, CDR2 FNYEAQ. Between the trimmed V and J ends, which lost 0 bases and 9 bases, there was a span of 11 bases. This CDR3 is CASSLAEGSQAFF. CDR3 DNA sequence: TGTGCCAGCAGCTTAGCGGAGGGCAGTCAAGCTTTCTTT. The full variable domain, rest sourced from reference TRBV7-6 and TRBJ1-1, is GAGVSQSPRYKVTKRGQDVALRCDPISGHVSLYWYRQALGQGPEFLTYFNYEAQQDKSGLPNDRFSAERPEGSISTLTIQRTEQRDSAMYRCASSLAEGSQAFFGQGTRLTVV.

This chain links TRBV5-1 with TRBJ2-7, with a weak D call TRBD1 (7 bases). Trimming removed 3 bases from V and 3 bases from J, with 16 bases in between. This CDR3 has 15 amino acids. The germline gives CDR1 SGHRS, CDR2 YFSETQ. CDR3 sequence reads: CASSSLAGQYYEQYF. In nucleotides, the CDR3 is TGCGCCAGCAGCTCCCTCGCGGGACAGTACTACGAGCAGTACTTC.